The rows below give T cell receptor beta chains drawn from one sample of a study of T cell responses to AZD1222 COVID-19 vaccine. Profiling relied on immunoSEQ multiplex PCR, and the TCRdb table lists in-frame clones only, not all of them. Of tens of thousands of clones in the sample, around 82% were seen once. Here the sequenced sample was peripheral blood, taken on day 0 of AZD1222 vaccination. The receptor set was obtained from an adult in good health. Each CDR3 is given with its conserved first and last residue. Fields, in order: CDR3 protein, CDR3 DNA, clone size, D gene, J gene, V gene. The D gene is left open where the match is weak. The size of a clone is reported for some rows only, either as once, few or many, or as a class for expanded clones.

CDR3aa: CASSFPQGHSYGYTF; CDR3nt: TGTGCCAGCAGTTTCCCCCAGGGACATAGCTATGGCTACACCTTC; abundance: NA; d_gene: NA; j_gene: TRBJ1-2; v_gene: TRBV28
CDR3aa: CAWERGGNNEQFF; CDR3nt: TGTGCCTGGGAGCGGGGGGGCAACAATGAGCAGTTCTTC; abundance: few; d_gene: TRBD2; j_gene: TRBJ2-1; v_gene: TRBV30
CDR3aa: CASSVATGREQYF; CDR3nt: TGTGCCAGCAGCGTAGCGACGGGCCGCGAGCAGTACTTC; abundance: NA; d_gene: NA; j_gene: TRBJ2-7; v_gene: TRBV9
CDR3aa: CASSSQGGGSYEQYF; CDR3nt: TGTGCCAGTAGTAGCCAGGGCGGGGGCTCCTACGAGCAGTACTTC; abundance: NA; d_gene: TRBD2; j_gene: TRBJ2-7; v_gene: TRBV19
CDR3aa: CASSRQGQGVYTF; CDR3nt: TGTGCCAGCAGTCGCCAGGGACAGGGGGTCTACACCTTC; abundance: NA; d_gene: TRBD1; j_gene: TRBJ1-2; v_gene: TRBV12-3/TRBV12-4
CDR3aa: CASSHLTGRRGYTF; CDR3nt: TGTGCCAGCAGCCACTTGACAGGCCGCCGTGGCTACACCTTC; abundance: NA; d_gene: NA; j_gene: TRBJ1-2; v_gene: TRBV3-1/TRBV3-2
CDR3aa: CASSRGGGNNNEQFF; CDR3nt: TGTGCCAGCAGCCGAGGCGGGGGGAATAACAATGAGCAGTTCTTC; abundance: once; d_gene: TRBD2; j_gene: TRBJ2-1; v_gene: TRBV3-1/TRBV3-2
CDR3aa: CATPSGETQYF; CDR3nt: TGTGCCACTCCTTCCGGAGAGACCCAGTACTTC; abundance: NA; d_gene: NA; j_gene: TRBJ2-5; v_gene: TRBV7-9
CDR3aa: CASSSLGRDTEAFF; CDR3nt: TGTGCCAGCAGTTCCCTAGGGCGGGACACTGAAGCTTTCTTT; abundance: few; d_gene: NA; j_gene: TRBJ1-1; v_gene: TRBV27
CDR3aa: CASSFSATSEETQYF; CDR3nt: TGTGCCAGCAGCTTTTCCGCGACTAGCGAAGAGACCCAGTACTTC; abundance: NA; d_gene: TRBD2; j_gene: TRBJ2-5; v_gene: TRBV9
CDR3aa: CASSEGLAGVPDTQYF; CDR3nt: TGTGCCAGCAGTGAAGGACTAGCGGGGGTACCAGATACGCAGTATTTT; abundance: NA; d_gene: TRBD2; j_gene: TRBJ2-3; v_gene: TRBV6-1
CDR3aa: CASSTFPGSSIQPQHF; CDR3nt: TGTGCCAGTAGTACCTTTCCCGGGTCTTCCATCCAGCCCCAGCATTTT; abundance: NA; d_gene: NA; j_gene: TRBJ1-5; v_gene: TRBV19
CDR3aa: CASTGTGMQETQYF; CDR3nt: TGTGCCAGCACCGGGACAGGGATGCAAGAGACCCAGTACTTC; abundance: NA; d_gene: TRBD1; j_gene: TRBJ2-5; v_gene: TRBV5-8
CDR3aa: CASTSDPGNTIYF; CDR3nt: TGTGCCAGCACCTCGGACCCTGGAAACACCATATATTTT; abundance: NA; d_gene: NA; j_gene: TRBJ1-3; v_gene: TRBV28
CDR3aa: CASSDKIDGNTDTQYF; CDR3nt: TGTGCCAGCAGTGACAAGATAGACGGGAACACAGATACGCAGTATTTT; abundance: NA; d_gene: NA; j_gene: TRBJ2-3; v_gene: TRBV6-4
CDR3aa: CASSSQGHGYTF; CDR3nt: TGTGCCAGCAGTTCACAGGGGCATGGCTACACCTTC; abundance: NA; d_gene: TRBD1; j_gene: TRBJ1-2; v_gene: TRBV28
CDR3aa: CASSQETQYF; CDR3nt: TGTGCCAGCTCACAAGAGACCCAGTACTTC; abundance: NA; d_gene: NA; j_gene: TRBJ2-5; v_gene: TRBV18
CDR3aa: CSVERVDGYGYTF; CDR3nt: TGCAGCGTTGAGAGGGTCGACGGCTATGGCTACACCTTC; abundance: NA; d_gene: NA; j_gene: TRBJ1-2; v_gene: TRBV29-1
CDR3aa: CASSDSRSGTQYF; CDR3nt: TGTGCCAGCAGTGATTCCAGGAGCGGGACCCAGTACTTC; abundance: NA; d_gene: NA; j_gene: TRBJ2-5; v_gene: TRBV6-1
CDR3aa: CASTKTVSGNTIYF; CDR3nt: TGTGCCAGCACTAAGACAGTCTCTGGAAACACCATATATTTT; abundance: NA; d_gene: NA; j_gene: TRBJ1-3; v_gene: TRBV5-5
CDR3aa: CASSLNPQGGQPQHF; CDR3nt: TGCGCCAGCAGCTTGAATCCACAGGGCGGTCAGCCCCAGCATTTT; abundance: NA; d_gene: NA; j_gene: TRBJ1-5; v_gene: TRBV5-1
CDR3aa: CASSFSQGSPYEQYF; CDR3nt: TGTGCCAGCAGTTTCTCACAGGGTTCCCCCTACGAGCAGTACTTC; abundance: NA; d_gene: NA; j_gene: TRBJ2-7; v_gene: TRBV28
CDR3aa: CASSPPQDQPQHF; CDR3nt: TGTGCCAGCAGTCCACCACAGGATCAGCCCCAGCATTTT; abundance: medium-sized; d_gene: NA; j_gene: TRBJ1-5; v_gene: TRBV2
CDR3aa: CASSPDSSSNQPQHF; CDR3nt: TGTGCCAGCAGCCCTGACAGTTCTAGCAATCAGCCCCAGCATTTT; abundance: once; d_gene: NA; j_gene: TRBJ1-5; v_gene: TRBV7-2
CDR3aa: CASSQERGTELLEGRNQPQHF; CDR3nt: TGTGCCAGCAGCCAAGAAAGGGGTACCGAACTGCTTGAAGGTAGGAATCAGCCCCAGCATTTT; abundance: NA; d_gene: NA; j_gene: TRBJ1-5; v_gene: TRBV14
CDR3aa: CASSEAGGNQPQHF; CDR3nt: TGTGCCAGCAGTGAAGCGGGGGGCAATCAGCCCCAGCATTTT; abundance: NA; d_gene: NA; j_gene: TRBJ1-5; v_gene: TRBV6-1
CDR3aa: CASSPFNDYGYTF; CDR3nt: TGTGCCAGCAGTCCATTCAATGACTATGGCTACACCTTC; abundance: NA; d_gene: NA; j_gene: TRBJ1-2; v_gene: TRBV27
CDR3aa: CASSPDSWQPQHF; CDR3nt: TGTGCCAGCAGTCCCGACAGCTGGCAGCCCCAGCATTTT; abundance: NA; d_gene: NA; j_gene: TRBJ1-5; v_gene: TRBV6-5
CDR3aa: CASSRLFIGGYTF; CDR3nt: TGTGCCAGCAGCCGCCTTTTTATTGGTGGCTACACCTTC; abundance: NA; d_gene: NA; j_gene: TRBJ1-2; v_gene: TRBV5-6
CDR3aa: CASSLAGDNQPQHF; CDR3nt: TGCGCCAGCAGCTTGGCAGGGGACAATCAGCCCCAGCATTTT; abundance: once; d_gene: NA; j_gene: TRBJ1-5; v_gene: TRBV5-1
CDR3aa: CASSLFSRQGNEQYF; CDR3nt: TGTGCCAGCAGTTTATTTAGTCGACAGGGTAACGAGCAGTACTTC; abundance: NA; d_gene: TRBD1; j_gene: TRBJ2-7; v_gene: TRBV28
CDR3aa: CASSSTPGADTQYF; CDR3nt: TGCGCCAGCAGCTCAACACCAGGGGCAGATACGCAGTATTTT; abundance: NA; d_gene: NA; j_gene: TRBJ2-3; v_gene: TRBV5-1
CDR3aa: CASSLSRWGGYGYTF; CDR3nt: TGTGCCAGCAGCCTTTCCCGGTGGGGGGGCTATGGCTACACCTTC; abundance: few; d_gene: NA; j_gene: TRBJ1-2; v_gene: TRBV6-5
CDR3aa: CSVSTGLAGSEQFF; CDR3nt: TGCAGCGTCTCTACGGGACTAGCGGGGAGTGAGCAGTTCTTC; abundance: few; d_gene: TRBD2; j_gene: TRBJ2-1; v_gene: TRBV29-1
CDR3aa: CSGQRGGRETQYF; CDR3nt: TGCAGCGGCCAGCGGGGGGGCCGAGAGACCCAGTACTTC; abundance: NA; d_gene: TRBD2; j_gene: TRBJ2-5; v_gene: TRBV29-1
CDR3aa: CASQGQGWSTDTQYF; CDR3nt: TGTGCCAGCCAGGGACAGGGTTGGAGCACAGATACGCAGTATTTT; abundance: NA; d_gene: TRBD1; j_gene: TRBJ2-3; v_gene: TRBV6-5
CDR3aa: CASSWERGKLFF; CDR3nt: TGTGCCAGCAGCTGGGAGAGGGGAAAACTGTTTTTT; abundance: NA; d_gene: NA; j_gene: TRBJ1-4; v_gene: TRBV7-9
CDR3aa: CASSLVGGSASGNTIYF; CDR3nt: TGTGCCAGCAGCTTAGTCGGGGGATCCGCCTCTGGAAACACCATATATTTT; abundance: NA; d_gene: NA; j_gene: TRBJ1-3; v_gene: TRBV11-3
CDR3aa: CASKGGVSAWEKLFF; CDR3nt: TGTGCCAGCAAAGGAGGGGTATCGGCGTGGGAAAAACTGTTTTTT; abundance: medium-sized; d_gene: NA; j_gene: TRBJ1-4; v_gene: TRBV2
CDR3aa: CSAEGGPHTDEQFF; CDR3nt: TGCAGCGCCGAGGGGGGGCCCCACACCGATGAGCAGTTCTTC; abundance: NA; d_gene: NA; j_gene: TRBJ2-1; v_gene: TRBV29-1
CDR3aa: CASSPGLAGAQIFGTQYF; CDR3nt: TGTGCCAGCAGCCCCGGACTAGCGGGGGCCCAAATTTTCGGGACCCAGTACTTC; abundance: NA; d_gene: TRBD2; j_gene: TRBJ2-5; v_gene: TRBV7-2
CDR3aa: CASSTSLGSTGEKLFF; CDR3nt: TGTGCCAGCAGCACCTCCCTTGGAAGTACGGGGGAAAAACTGTTTTTT; abundance: NA; d_gene: NA; j_gene: TRBJ1-4; v_gene: TRBV7-9
CDR3aa: CASSLYPRASGVPTDTQYF; CDR3nt: TGTGCCAGCAGCTTATATCCCCGAGCTAGCGGGGTGCCCACAGATACGCAGTATTTT; abundance: NA; d_gene: TRBD2; j_gene: TRBJ2-3; v_gene: TRBV7-9
CDR3aa: CASSPRMADSPLHF; CDR3nt: TGTGCCAGCAGCCCACGGATGGCGGATTCACCCCTCCACTTT; abundance: NA; d_gene: NA; j_gene: TRBJ1-6; v_gene: TRBV7-2
CDR3aa: CASSESQGNRELFF; CDR3nt: TGTGCCAGCAGTGAGAGTCAGGGGAATAGGGAGCTGTTTTTT; abundance: NA; d_gene: NA; j_gene: TRBJ2-2; v_gene: TRBV2
CDR3aa: CASSGGGQTTDTQYF; CDR3nt: TGCGCCAGCAGCGGAGGGGGACAAACCACAGATACGCAGTATTTT; abundance: NA; d_gene: NA; j_gene: TRBJ2-3; v_gene: TRBV5-1
CDR3aa: CASSLPENTIYF; CDR3nt: TGTGCCAGCAGTTTACCGGAAAACACCATATATTTT; abundance: NA; d_gene: NA; j_gene: TRBJ1-3; v_gene: TRBV12-3/TRBV12-4
CDR3aa: CASSIEPVRGYTF; CDR3nt: TGTGCCAGTAGTATTGAGCCAGTGCGGGGCTACACCTTC; abundance: NA; d_gene: NA; j_gene: TRBJ1-2; v_gene: TRBV19